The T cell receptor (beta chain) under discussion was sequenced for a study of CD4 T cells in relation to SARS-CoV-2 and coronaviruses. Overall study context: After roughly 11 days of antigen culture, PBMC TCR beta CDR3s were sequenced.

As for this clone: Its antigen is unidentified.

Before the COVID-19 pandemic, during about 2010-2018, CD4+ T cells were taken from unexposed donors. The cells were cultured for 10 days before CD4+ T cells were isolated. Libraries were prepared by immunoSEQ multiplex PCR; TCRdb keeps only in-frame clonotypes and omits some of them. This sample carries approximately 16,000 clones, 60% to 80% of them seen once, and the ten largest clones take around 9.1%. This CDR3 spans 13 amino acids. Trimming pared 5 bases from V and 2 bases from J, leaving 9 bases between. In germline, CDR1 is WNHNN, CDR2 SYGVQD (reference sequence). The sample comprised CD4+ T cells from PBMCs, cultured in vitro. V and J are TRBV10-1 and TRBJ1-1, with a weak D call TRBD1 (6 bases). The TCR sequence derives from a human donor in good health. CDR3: CASSQGINTEAFF. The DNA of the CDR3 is TGCGCCAGCAGTCAGGGGATCAACACTGAAGCTTTCTTT.